Below, 8 T cell receptor beta chains from the same sample are listed, as sequenced in a study of monozygotic twins with inflammatory bowel disease (dated by TCRdb to the late 2010s). Libraries were built with 5' RACE. Sequencing relied on an Illumina HiSeq 2500. TCRdb reprocessed the reads; each CDR3 protein sequence makes one entry, and DNA is unavailable. Per the sample table, the count is about 380,000 distinct CDR3 sequences. Of the sample, around 2.6% falls within the top ten clones. Input material: blood. These receptors were obtained from a human donor with ulcerative colitis or Crohn's disease, or a healthy co-twin of an affected twin (not recorded which).

V is TRBV5-1 and J is TRBJ1-2; TCRdb outputs TRBD1, but without DNA this stays unchecked. This CDR3 contains 15 residues. Germline CDR1 and CDR2: SGHRS and YFSETQ. CDR3 region: CASSFKDGQFYGYTF.

The genes are TRBV5-4 and TRBJ2-5. This CDR3 comprises 13 residues. CDR1 and CDR2 from the germline V gene are SGHNT and YYREEE (reference sequence). The CDR3 spells CASSLVFGETQYF.

The chain combines TRBV5-1 with TRBJ2-4. The CDR3 contains 13 residues. Germline lookup yields CDR1 SGHRS and CDR2 YFSETQ. The CDR3 sequence is CASSLAVSSIQYF.

The chain has TRBV5-4 and TRBJ1-2. There are 19 residues in the CDR3. Germline-derived CDR1 and CDR2 are SGHNT and YYREEE (reference sequence). The CDR3 loop is CASSFGTTGRDRPPRGYTF.

The V gene is TRBV27, the J gene TRBJ2-2; TCRdb lists TRBD2, though no DNA is available to test this call. The CDR3 contains 13 residues. Germline CDR1 reads MNHEY; CDR2 reads SMNVEV (reference sequence). The CDR3 loop reads CASTPTSSGELFF.

CDR3 amino acids: CSSGSGWGMNTEAFF. The chain carries TRBV29-1 and TRBJ1-1. The germline CDR1 and CDR2 sequences are SQVTM and ANQGSEA. The CDR3 has 15 residues.

The V call is TRBV5-5, the J call TRBJ2-1; the D gene TCRdb calls, TRBD2, cannot be checked with no DNA. Germline V gene sequence: CDR1 SGHKS, CDR2 YYEKEE (reference sequence). This CDR3 has 16 amino acids. Here the CDR3 reads CASSPAGLAGIGEQFF. The whole variable domain, remainder taken from reference TRBV5-5 and TRBJ2-1, is DAGVTQSPTHLIKTRGQQVTLRCSPISGHKSVSWYQQVLGQGPQFIFQYYEKEERGRGNFPDRFSARQFPNYSSELNVNALLLGDSALYLCASSPAGLAGIGEQFFGPGTRLTVL.

The rearrangement uses TRBV6-6 and TRBJ2-7. The CDR3 has 12 amino acids. Germline loops: CDR1 MNHNY, CDR2 SVGAGI (reference sequence). CDR3 amino acids: CASSYSQGEQYF.